This TCR beta chain was sequenced in a study of blood T cell repertoires in COVID-19. Clones were sequenced by immunoSEQ multiplex PCR, and TCRdb holds only the in-frame ones, with some missing. The sample has around 300,000 clones; approximately 89% are singletons. The V end lost 3 bases, the J end lost 5 bases, and 10 bases lay between the germline ends. The CDR3 is 13 amino acids. The gene calls are TRBV12-3 or TRBV12-4 and TRBJ2-5; tentative D call: TRBD2 (5 bases). The receptor was derived from a young man who had recovered from COVID-19. Input material: PBMCs or T cells enriched from blood (not recorded which). CDR3 residues: CASSFPGLETQYF. As DNA, the CDR3 is TGTGCCAGCAGTTTCCCGGGGTTGGAGACCCAGTACTTC.